What follows are 20 T cell receptor beta chains derived from one specimen sequenced in a study of T cell responses to AZD1222 COVID-19 vaccine. Profiling relied on immunoSEQ multiplex PCR, and the TCRdb table lists in-frame clones only, not all of them. The sample yields 150,000 or so clones, over 90% seen once. The sequenced sample was peripheral blood, obtained on day 0 of AZD1222 vaccination. These receptors were taken from an adult in good health.

The rearrangement uses TRBV3-1 (or the pseudogene TRBV3-2) and TRBJ2-3; 7 positions match TRBD1. The CDR3 has 17 amino acids. With V trimmed by 1 base and J by 5 bases, 12 bases remained unmatched. Per germline, CDR1 LGHDT and CDR2 YNNKEL (reference sequence). Written as DNA, the CDR3 is TGTGCCAGCAGCCAAGGGGTAGGGGGCAGCGGCGTAGATACGCAGTATTTT. Translated, it gives CASSQGVGGSGVDTQYF.

The genes are TRBV30 and TRBJ1-1; possibly TRBD1 for D (5 bases). There are 12 residues in the CDR3. Trimming removed 1 base from V and 8 bases from J, with 11 bases in between. Germline CDR1 is GTSNPN and CDR2 is SVGIG (reference sequence). CDR3 DNA sequence: TGTGCCTGGAGTGAGGGGTCCGGGGAAGCTTTCTTT. Its protein is CAWSEGSGEAFF.

J is TRBJ2-3 and V is TRBV9, with no clear D. Trimming left V 0 bases short and J 4 bases short, with 9 bases between. The CDR3 sequence is 14 residues long. The germline V gene has CDR1 SGDLS and CDR2 YYNGEE. The CDR3 loop is CASSVAGVADTQYF. The DNA of the CDR3 is TGTGCCAGCAGCGTAGCGGGTGTCGCAGATACGCAGTATTTT. The full variable domain, with the rest looked up from reference TRBV9 and TRBJ2-3, is DSGVTQTPKHLITATGQRVTLRCSPRSGDLSVYWYQQSLDQGLQFLIQYYNGEERAKGNILERFSAQQFPDLHSELNLSSLELGDSALYFCASSVAGVADTQYFGPGTRLTVL.

The chain links TRBV28 to TRBJ1-5; a possible D gene is TRBD1 (6 bases). Trimming left V 2 bases short and J 6 bases short, with 11 bases between. CDR3 length: 14 residues. Per germline, CDR1 MDHEN and CDR2 SYDVKM. The CDR3 sequence is CASSLTGARQPQHF. In DNA, the CDR3 is TGTGCCAGCAGTTTAACGGGGGCGCGTCAGCCCCAGCATTTT.

The rearrangement links TRBV28 to TRBJ2-5, with 10 bases identical to TRBD2. This CDR3 is built from 14 residues. The germline V gene has CDR1 MDHEN and CDR2 SYDVKM. V lost 7 bases to trimming and J lost 4 bases; unmatched junction nucleotides: 6. The CDR3 nucleotides are TGTGCCAGCAAGCGGGAGGGCCGGTTAGAGACCCAGTACTTC. As protein: CASKREGRLETQYF.

The chain carries TRBV5-1 and TRBJ2-3; TRBD2 agrees at 10 bases. This CDR3 spans 16 amino acids. Germline-derived CDR1 and CDR2 are SGHRS and YFSETQ. Trimming at V came to 2 bases and at J to 2 bases, leaving 5 bases not matched to a gene. The CDR3 sequence is CASSFLAGENTDTQYF. CDR3 nucleotides: TGCGCCAGCAGCTTCCTAGCGGGAGAGAACACAGATACGCAGTATTTT.

The V and J genes are TRBV3-1 (or the pseudogene TRBV3-2) and TRBJ1-1, with D possibly being TRBD1 (5 bases). The CDR3 runs to 13 residues. Germline loops: CDR1 LGHDT, CDR2 YNNKEL (reference sequence). V lost 1 base and J 5 bases, leaving 8 bases between the germline ends. The CDR3: CASSQVRGTEAFF. The DNA for the CDR3 is TGTGCCAGCAGCCAAGTTCGGGGGACTGAAGCTTTCTTT.

The chain couples TRBV25-1 to TRBJ2-7; D unresolved. Trimming removed 4 bases at V and 2 bases at J, with 3 bases between. The CDR3 has 11 amino acids. Per the germline V gene, CDR1 is MGHDK and CDR2 is SYGVNS. The CDR3, as DNA: TGTGCCAGCAGTGGAGCCTACGAGCAGTACTTC. Translation: CASSGAYEQYF.

The chain recombines TRBV11-2 with TRBJ1-6; 9 bases are shared with TRBD1. Germline values: CDR1 SGHAT, CDR2 FQNNGV. The CDR3 is 15 residues long. Unmatched junction bases numbered 5, after V lost 2 bases and J lost 9 bases. CDR3 DNA sequence: TGTGCCAGCAGCTTAAGAGGGACAGGGAGTTCACCCCTCCACTTT. It codes for CASSLRGTGSSPLHF.

This chain uses TRBV19 with TRBJ1-5; D is unclear. CDR1 and CDR2 (germline): LNHDA, SQIVND (reference sequence). CDR3 size: 14 residues. V shed 3 bases and J shed 6 bases, with 12 bases lying between them. The CDR3 protein is CASSIQAWGQPQHF. DNA for the CDR3: TGTGCCAGTAGTATCCAGGCGTGGGGTCAGCCCCAGCATTTT.

The CDR3 nucleotides read TGTGCCAGCAGTACCACCCTCAGGGGCGGCTACACCTTC. It translates to CASSTTLRGGYTF. The chain has TRBV25-1 and TRBJ1-2; D is possibly TRBD1 (6 bases). This CDR3 spans 13 amino acids. V was pared by 5 bases and J by 8 bases, with 15 bases between. Germline lookup yields CDR1 MGHDK and CDR2 SYGVNS.

The V call is TRBV19, the J call TRBJ2-2; 8 nucleotides match TRBD2. This CDR3 region has 17 residues. The V segment lost 4 bases and the J segment 2 bases; nucleotides outside the gene matches: 9. The germline CDR1 and CDR2 sequences are LNHDA and SQIVND (reference sequence). CDR3 in DNA: TGTGCCAGTAGTACGGTTAGCGGGACGATAAACACCGGGGAGCTGTTTTTT. Translating it yields CASSTVSGTINTGELFF.

The rearrangement links TRBV28 to TRBJ1-5, with unresolved D. Germline CDR1 and CDR2: MDHEN and SYDVKM. V was cut by 6 bases and J by 4 bases, with 16 bases left in between. This CDR3 is 15 amino acids long. Here the CDR3 reads CASSPGGLGNQPQHF. For the CDR3, the DNA is TGTGCCAGCAGCCCCGGAGGGTTGGGAAATCAGCCCCAGCATTTT.

This clone was seen once. The J gene is TRBJ1-1, the V gene TRBV15; TRBD1 aligns across 7 bases. This CDR3 spans 15 amino acids. CDR1 is LNHNV and CDR2 is YYDKDF in the germline V gene (reference sequence). The V segment lost 5 bases and the J segment 2 bases; nucleotides outside the gene matches: 8. This chain's CDR3 is CATSAGGTANTEAFF. The DNA for the CDR3 is TGTGCCACCAGCGCAGGCGGGACAGCAAACACTGAAGCTTTCTTT. The full variable domain, rest sourced from reference TRBV15 and TRBJ1-1, is DAMVIQNPRYQVTQFGKPVTLSCSQTLNHNVMYWYQQKSSQAPKLLFHYYDKDFNNEADTPDNFQSRRPNTSFCFLDIRSPGLGDTAMYLCATSAGGTANTEAFFGQGTRLTVV.

V usage is TRBV19 and J usage is TRBJ2-3; D gene unclear. The V gene's germline CDR1 is LNHDA and CDR2 SQIVND (reference sequence). The germline V and J ends were trimmed by 2 bases and 2 bases, with 11 bases remaining between them. This CDR3 is 15 amino acids long. CDR3 bases: TGTGCCAGTAGTATATCAACCGGTAACACAGATACGCAGTATTTT. Translated, it gives CASSISTGNTDTQYF.

The chain employs TRBV6-5 and TRBJ2-7; no firm D call. Trimming shortened V by 4 bases and J by 0 bases, and 13 bases separated the two germline ends. This CDR3 region has 15 residues. Germline V CDR1 and CDR2: MNHEY, SVGAGI. CDR3 in amino acids: CASSSAGASSYEQYF. The CDR3 nucleotides are TGTGCCAGCAGTTCTGCAGGCGCGAGCTCCTACGAGCAGTACTTC.

The chain is built from TRBV27 and TRBJ2-1; 9 bases agree with TRBD2. CDR3 length: 14 amino acids. V was clipped by 6 bases and J by 7 bases; unmatched bases: 7. CDR1 is MNHEY, CDR2 SMNVEV, per germline (reference sequence). This CDR3 reads CASSLSGSVNEQFF. CDR3 bases: TGTGCCAGCAGCCTTAGCGGGAGTGTGAATGAGCAGTTCTTC.

The rearrangement links TRBV3-1 (or the pseudogene TRBV3-2) to TRBJ2-7; 7 nucleotides match TRBD2. The V gene end was trimmed by 1 base and the J gene end by 6 bases; junction bases not matched to a gene: 9. Germline V CDR1 and CDR2: LGHDT, YNNKEL (reference sequence). The CDR3 spans 15 residues. The CDR3 region has the DNA TGTGCCAGCAGCCAAGCCGGGGGAGGGCCGGGCGAGCAGTACTTC. Translating it yields CASSQAGGGPGEQYF.

The chain carries TRBV7-8 and TRBJ1-2; no clear D. The CDR3 runs to 15 residues. Trimming took 5 bases from V and 1 from J, leaving 14 bases between them. The germline CDR1 and CDR2 sequences are SGHVS and FQNEAQ. CDR3 bases: TGTGCCAGCAGCCATGCGACATGGTTTAACTATGGCTACACCTTC. This encodes CASSHATWFNYGYTF.

The V call is TRBV18, the J call TRBJ1-3; D is undetermined. CDR3 length: 16 amino acids. The V end was cut by 0 bases, the J end by 0 bases, with 9 bases between. Germline V gene data show CDR1 as KGHSH and CDR2 as LQKENI. The CDR3 DNA sequence: TGTGCCAGCTCACCACCGGAGGTTTACTCTGGAAACACCATATATTTT. This translates into CASSPPEVYSGNTIYF. Full variable domain (rest looked up from reference TRBV18 and TRBJ1-3): NAGVMQNPRHLVRRRGQEARLRCSPMKGHSHVYWYRQLPEEGLKFMVYLQKENIIDESGMPKERFSAEFPKEGPSILRIQQVVRGDSAAYFCASSPPEVYSGNTIYFGEGSWLTVV.